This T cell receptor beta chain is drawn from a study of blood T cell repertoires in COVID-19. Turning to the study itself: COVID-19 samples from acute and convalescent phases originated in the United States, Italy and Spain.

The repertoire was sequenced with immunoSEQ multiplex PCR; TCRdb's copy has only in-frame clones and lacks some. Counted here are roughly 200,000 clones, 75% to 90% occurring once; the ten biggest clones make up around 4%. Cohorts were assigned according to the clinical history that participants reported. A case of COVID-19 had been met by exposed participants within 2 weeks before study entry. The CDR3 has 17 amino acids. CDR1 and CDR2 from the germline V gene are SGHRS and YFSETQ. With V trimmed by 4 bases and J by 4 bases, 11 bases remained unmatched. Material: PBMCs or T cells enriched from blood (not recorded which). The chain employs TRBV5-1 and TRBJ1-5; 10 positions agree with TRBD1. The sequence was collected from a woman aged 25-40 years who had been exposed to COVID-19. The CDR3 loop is CASSPGPGQGMNQPQHF. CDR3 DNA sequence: TGCGCCAGCAGCCCGGGACCGGGACAGGGGATGAATCAGCCCCAGCATTTT.